This TCR beta chain was retrieved from a study of cytomegalovirus exposure and HLA in healthy donors. Study observations and caveats: The tendency of first-cohort TCR clusters to co-occur in the 120 or so validation repertoires was the finding of a later analysis.

Germline V gene data show CDR1 as SNHLY and CDR2 as FYNNEI. Trimming took 11 bases from V and 8 from J; bases not matched to a gene: 8. The length of the CDR3 is 11 residues. This clone was counted a single time. Its antigen is not identified. Using immunoSEQ multiplex PCR, the repertoire was profiled, and TCRdb retains in-frame clones only, with some absent. The table lists a few hundred thousand clones, approximately 85% of them singletons, with 0.9% to 1% in the top ten. V gene TRBV2 combines with J gene TRBJ1-1, with 7 nucleotides matching TRBD1. Sequencing was done on a sample of PBMCs. This clonotype was obtained from a young man in good health and CMV-seronegative. This CDR3 reads CAGGTDGEAFF. CDR3 coding DNA: TGTGCCGGAGGGACAGACGGGGAAGCTTTCTTT.